A selection of T cell receptor beta chains follows, all from one sample in a study of control samples from healthy donors and cancer patients. Generated by immunoSEQ multiplex PCR, the TCRdb table keeps only in-frame clones and is missing some. The table has 10,000 to 15,000 clones, around 87% seen once. Sample: formalin-fixed, paraffin-embedded tissue. These TCRs come from a male donor with melanoma. The CDR3 runs from the conserved cysteine through the conserved F or W. Only part of the rows carry a size: once, few, many, or a class if the clone is expanded.

j_call v_call clone_size cdr3_aa
TRBJ1-6 TRBV6-1 NA CASSEGTERSPLHF
TRBJ2-5 TRBV10-3 NA CAISGQHLETQYF
TRBJ2-3 TRBV24-1 NA CATSDLTTSGRAGADTQYF
TRBJ1-2 TRBV6-2/TRBV6-3 NA CASSSPREGVYGYTF
TRBJ2-1 TRBV7-9 NA CASSLARPRTGFNEQFF
TRBJ2-1 TRBV6-2/TRBV6-3 NA CASSLWGGYNEQFF
TRBJ1-2 TRBV7-8 NA CASSLETGPYGYTF
TRBJ1-5 TRBV19 NA CASSIEGTDTAYSNQPQHF
TRBJ2-3 TRBV6-4 NA CASSASGTDTQYF
TRBJ2-3 TRBV15 NA CATSRDLAGSIDTQYF
TRBJ1-2 TRBV29-1 NA CSVGEDGNYGYTF
TRBJ1-3 TRBV6-1 NA CASSDRSSGNTIYF
TRBJ2-6 TRBV6-2/TRBV6-3 NA CASSYSSGANVLTF
TRBJ2-3 TRBV7-2 NA CASSLEDTQYF
TRBJ2-2 TRBV27 NA CASSLSAGANTGELFF
TRBJ2-2 TRBV6-6 NA CASSPSGRELFF
TRBJ1-1 TRBV7-2 NA CASSLGQGAYTEAFF
TRBJ2-1 TRBV5-6 NA CASSPATEGVQFF
TRBJ2-2 TRBV7-2 few CASSFSMGGPRGELFF
TRBJ2-3 TRBV5-4 once CASSYGREPDTQYF
TRBJ1-2 TRBV19 once CASGRGYGYTF
TRBJ1-2 TRBV5-1 once CASSRSGFGGYTF
TRBJ2-1 TRBV9 NA CASSGRNSYNEQFF